This TCR beta chain is from a study of molecular identifiers for immune sequencing clone quantification. TCRdb redid the calling of the PCR reads with MiXCR, one entry per CDR3 protein. The data contain 7,500 to 9,500 distinct CDR3 sequences, under 15% of them singletons. Losses at the gene ends were 5 bases for V and 4 bases for J; bases not matched to a gene: 12. Germline V lookup: CDR1 SEHNR, CDR2 FQNEAQ (reference sequence). The CDR3 length is 17 residues. Notes on the study in general: Among 850,000 to 1,000,000 naive cells, spiked Jurkat TCR RNA from a single cell was reportedly detectable.

In this sample, this clonotype is medium-sized. Its specificity is unknown. Input material: naive CD8+ T cells from blood, with Jurkat cell RNA spiked in. As to subset: FACS-sorted CD8+CD4-CCR7+CD45RA+ naive T cells. The receptor was derived from a human donor in good health. Some libraries in this study had Jurkat cell RNA spiked in. This chain uses TRBV7-9 with TRBJ1-5; 9 nucleotides line up with TRBD1. The CDR3, as DNA: TGTGCCAGCAGCCCTATTCCCGGGACAGGGAGGAATCAGCCCCAGCATTTT. Protein sequence: CASSPIPGTGRNQPQHF.